This TCR beta chain was profiled in a study of radiotherapy plus CTLA-4 blockade in lung cancer (dated by TCRdb to about 2018). With respect to the entire study: Among the enrolled patients, approximately 18% had an objective response, and 31% reached disease control. Study-wide conclusions, independent of this receptor: TCR clones derived from tumors expanded in peripheral blood after treatment with radiotherapy and ipilimumab. The strongest predictors of response were reported to be early dynamic shifts in blood T cell clones along with a rise in serum interferon-beta following radiation.

Comments on this clone: Its antigen remains unidentified. The sample holds no much larger clone one base away, and base qualities are not on file.

Receptor amplification or capture employed the immunoSEQ multiplex PCR assay. TCRdb holds this immuneACCESS table with in-frame rearrangements only. Some clones are missing; in checked studies, unresolved V genes explain under half, and the rest has no known cause. The sample profile shows tens of thousands of clones; 70% to 85% of them were found once. The biggest ten clones account for approximately 17% of the sample. A distance of 11 bases separates the germline ends of V and J, which lose 2 bases and 3 bases respectively. CDR1 and CDR2, looked up from the germline V gene, are SGHAT and FQNNGV. Spanning cysteine to phenylalanine, the CDR3 consists of 15 amino acids. This entry keeps only the CDR3 DNA: 45 bases, framed from base 1. In this study, focal radiation therapy paired with CTLA-4 blockade (ipilimumab) was tested in patients who had chemo-refractory metastatic non-small-cell lung cancer.

The sequences come from peripheral blood, collected from a patient treated with radiotherapy plus ipilimumab. The sequence was obtained from a human donor with non-small cell lung cancer who had a complete response to radiotherapy plus ipilimumab. The rearrangement joined TRBV11-2 to TRBJ1-5; the D gene is unclear. CDR3 reads: CASSLNWQSNQPQHF. The sequenced DNA: TGTGCCAGCAGCTTAAATTGGCAGTCCAATCAGCCCCAGCATTTT.